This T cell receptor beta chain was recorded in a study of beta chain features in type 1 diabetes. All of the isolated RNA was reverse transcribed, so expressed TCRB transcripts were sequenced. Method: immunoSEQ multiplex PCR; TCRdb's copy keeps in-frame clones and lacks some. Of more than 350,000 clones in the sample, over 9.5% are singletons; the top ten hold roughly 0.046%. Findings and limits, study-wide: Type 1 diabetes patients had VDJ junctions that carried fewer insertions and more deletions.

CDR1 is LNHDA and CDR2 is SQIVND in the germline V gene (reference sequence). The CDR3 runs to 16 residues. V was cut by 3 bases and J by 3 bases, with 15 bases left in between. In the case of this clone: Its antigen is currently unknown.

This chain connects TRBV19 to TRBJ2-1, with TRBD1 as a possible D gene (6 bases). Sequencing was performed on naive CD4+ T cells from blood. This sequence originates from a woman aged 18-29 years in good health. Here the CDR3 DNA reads TGTGCCAGTAGTATGGGGGCGGTCCCCCGCTACAATGAGCAGTTCTTC. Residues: CASSMGAVPRYNEQFF.